This entry lists 10 T cell receptor beta chains sequenced from one sample in a study of a mutant IDH1 vaccine in newly diagnosed glioma. Regarding time point: baseline, week 1 (first vaccination visit). The treatment: pre-vaccination baseline after standard-of-care therapy. Produced via immunoSEQ multiplex PCR; TCRdb's table is partial and in-frame only. Seen here are 20,000 to 25,000 clones, approximately 85% observed once, and the top ten hold about 5%. The starting material was PBMCs, obtained from a glioma patient treated with radiotherapy, temozolomide or both. The receptor source for this set is a man aged 40-49 years with glioma.

This chain links TRBV5-1 with TRBJ1-6; TRBD1 agrees at 7 bases. Germline V gives CDR1 SGHRS, CDR2 YFSETQ. This CDR3 is 14 amino acids long. V gave up 2 bases and J gave up 8 bases; unmatched junction bases: 4. As DNA, the CDR3 is TGCGCCAGCAGCTTAGGACAGGCGGATTCACCCCTCCACTTT. It specifies CASSLGQADSPLHF. Together with reference TRBV5-1 and TRBJ1-6, the CDR3 gives the full variable domain: KAGVTQTPRYLIKTRGQQVTLSCSPISGHRSVSWYQQTPGQGLQFLFEYFSETQRNKGNFPGRFSGRQFSNSRSEMNVSTLELGDSALYLCASSLGQADSPLHFGNGTRLTVT.

The CDR3 coding sequence is TGTGCCAGCAGTGAATACGTTGAGGCAGGCCACTATGGCTACACCTTC. This gives the protein CASSEYVEAGHYGYTF. The rearrangement links TRBV25-1 to TRBJ1-2; no definite D call. V lost 0 bases and J lost 3, with 14 bases in between. Germline CDR1 reads MGHDK; CDR2 reads SYGVNS. The CDR3 totals 16 residues.

This clone was detected once. The chain combines TRBV29-1 with TRBJ1-4; the D gene is possibly TRBD1 (5 bases). The CDR3 length is 10 residues. Germline CDR1 and CDR2: SQVTM and ANQGSEA. V was pared by 6 bases and J by 7 bases, with 6 bases between. The CDR3 here is CSVGGEKLFF. In DNA form, the CDR3 reads TGCAGCGTCGGGGGTGAAAAACTGTTTTTT.

The chain employs TRBV10-1 and TRBJ1-2, with unresolved D. V was trimmed by 0 bases and J by 7 bases, leaving 9 bases between them. The germline gives CDR1 WNHNN, CDR2 SYGVQD (reference sequence). This CDR3 comprises 13 residues. CDR3 DNA: TGCGCCAGCAGTGAGTCGAGGTCCAGTGGCTACACCTTC. Translation gives CASSESRSSGYTF.

This sequence joins TRBV29-1 and TRBJ1-2; 9 bases line up with TRBD1. J gave up 8 bases and V 6 bases, and 13 bases lay outside the gene matches. This CDR3 region has 14 residues. Germline-derived CDR1 and CDR2 are SQVTM and ANQGSEA. This CDR3 reads CSVAPPGQGRGYTF. CDR3 sequence (DNA): TGCAGCGTCGCCCCACCGGGACAGGGTCGCGGCTACACCTTC. Supplemented by reference TRBV29-1 and TRBJ1-2, the full variable domain reads SAVISQKPSRDICQRGTSLTIQCQVDSQVTMMFWYRQQPGQSLTLIATANQGSEATYESGFVIDKFPISRPNLTFSTLTVSNMSPEDSSIYLCSVAPPGQGRGYTFGSGTRLTVV.

V is TRBV6-5 and J is TRBJ1-6; the D gene is possibly TRBD1 (6 bases). Germline V lookup: CDR1 MNHEY, CDR2 SVGAGI. The CDR3 is 12 amino acids. V shed 5 bases and J shed 10 bases, with 9 bases lying between them. In DNA, the CDR3 is TGTGCCAGCAGTCAGGGGTTGTCACCCCTCCACTTT. Its protein is CASSQGLSPLHF.

This clone was seen just once. The chain has TRBV14 and TRBJ2-2; the match to TRBD2 covers 13 bases. With V trimmed by 0 bases and J by 5 bases, 6 bases remained unmatched. Germline CDR1 and CDR2: SGHDN and FVKESK. The CDR3 runs 18 residues. The CDR3 sequence is CASSQEQRTSGGTGELFF. Here the CDR3 DNA reads TGTGCCAGCAGCCAAGAACAGCGGACTAGCGGGGGAACCGGGGAGCTGTTTTTT.

V is TRBV30 and J is TRBJ2-2; D gene uncertain. Germline CDR1 GTSNPN, CDR2 SVGIG (reference sequence). The CDR3 totals 14 residues. Trimming cost V 0 bases and J 4 bases, with 9 bases left between them. CDR3 loop: CAWSVWASTGELFF. In nucleotides, the CDR3 is TGTGCCTGGAGTGTTTGGGCAAGCACCGGGGAGCTGTTTTTT.

This chain links TRBV5-1 with TRBJ1-2; 10 bases fit TRBD1. This CDR3 comprises 15 residues. The germline CDR1 and CDR2 sequences are SGHRS and YFSETQ. J lost 0 bases, V lost 4 bases, and 3 bases had no gene match. In DNA form, the CDR3 reads TGCGCCAGCAGCGGACAGGGGGGTACTAACTATGGCTACACCTTC. Residues: CASSGQGGTNYGYTF.

The V and J genes are TRBV7-7 and TRBJ2-2; D unclear. CDR1 is SSHAT and CDR2 is FNYEAQ in the germline V gene (reference sequence). This CDR3 region has 15 residues. Trimming stripped 5 bases from V and 5 bases from J, with 15 bases between. In DNA, the CDR3 is TGTGCCAGCAGCCCCAATGAGCTTCATACCGGGGAGCTGTTTTTT. This codes for CASSPNELHTGELFF.